Presented here are 16 T cell receptor beta chains from one specimen sequenced in a study of T cell clonality in common variable immunodeficiency. The repertoire was sequenced with immunoSEQ multiplex PCR; TCRdb's copy has only in-frame clones and lacks some. In total the sample includes about 35,000 clones, none of them seen once. The sequenced sample was peripheral blood mononuclear cells. The receptors come from a person aged 18 to 69 in good health.

This clone appeared many times. Read sequence stops 3 residues before the CDR3 end, and the germline J gene provides the missing end. V is TRBV20-1 and J is TRBJ2-7, with 7 bases aligning to TRBD1. CDR3 length: 14 amino acids. Germline-derived CDR1 and CDR2 are DFQATT and SNEGSKA (reference sequence). V lost 0 bases and J lost 4; bases outside the gene matches: 6. CDR3 bases read: TGCAGTGCTAGAGACCCAGGGGGTGCATACGAG. It is translated as CSARDPGGAYE. The whole CDR3 reads CSARDPGGAYEQYF.

This clone was counted ten times or more. Read data end 3 residues before the CDR3 end; the end is taken from the germline J gene. Other DNA sequences within the sample encode an identical CDR3. The chain uses TRBV18 and TRBJ2-3; 7 positions match TRBD2. The CDR3 runs to 15 residues. The V gene's germline CDR1 is KGHSH and CDR2 LQKENI. V shed 3 bases, J shed 0 bases, and the junction held 3 bases outside the gene matches. CDR3 bases read: TGTGCCAGCTCACCCAAAGCGGGAAGCACAGATACG. It translates to CASSPKAGSTDT. The whole CDR3 protein is CASSPKAGSTDTQYF.

This clone was found a few times. The CDR3 extends 3 residues past the end of the read, so its final part is completed from the germline J gene. The chain couples TRBV7-9 to TRBJ1-2; D remains unclear. CDR1 and CDR2 (germline): SEHNR, FQNEAQ (reference sequence). This CDR3 is 11 amino acids long. Incomplete CDR3 DNA: TGTGCCAGCAGCGCCTCCTACGAC. As protein: CASSASYD. The CDR3 as a whole reads CASSASYDYTF.

This clone was observed at least ten times. From the germline J gene comes the end of the CDR3, since the read stops 3 residues before it. The chain couples TRBV20-1 to TRBJ2-2; 11 positions match TRBD2. The CDR3 is 16 amino acids. J was trimmed by 2 bases and V by 3 bases; bases with no gene match: 5. Germline-derived CDR1 and CDR2 are DFQATT and SNEGSKA (reference sequence). CDR3 bases read: TGCAGTGCTAGGGGAGGGACTAGCGGAAACACCGGGGAG. It is translated as CSARGGTSGNTGE. The entire CDR3 sequence reads CSARGGTSGNTGELFF.

This clone occurred many times. The observed sequence ends 3 residues before the CDR3 terminus, with the missing tail filled in from the germline J gene. The chain uses TRBV6-2 or TRBV6-3 and TRBJ1-5; TRBD1 is a possible D gene (5 bases). V was cut by 1 base and J by 0 bases, with 10 bases left in between. The V gene's germline CDR1 is MNHEY and CDR2 SVGEGT. This CDR3 has 16 residues. Partial CDR3 DNA: TGTGCCAGCAGTTACTTAGGGGTACCTAGCAATCAGCCC. It encodes CASSYLGVPSNQP. The entire CDR3 protein reads CASSYLGVPSNQPQHF.

This clone has a count of ten or more. The read ends 3 residues early relative to the CDR3; the germline J gene fills the gap. The chain uses TRBV30 and TRBJ2-3; 9 positions match TRBD2. From germline, CDR1 is GTSNPN and CDR2 SVGIG (reference sequence). The CDR3 has 15 amino acids. Incomplete CDR3 DNA: TGTGCCTGGAGCCGCGGCGGGGGGGCGAAGGCGACG. Protein: CAWSRGGGAKAT. The full CDR3 reads CAWSRGGGAKATQYF. The full variable domain, its missing parts supplied by reference TRBV30 and TRBJ2-3, is SQTIHQWPATLVQPVGSPLSLECTVEGTSNPNLYWYRQAAGRGLQLLFYSVGIGQISSEVPQNLSASRPQDRQFILSSKKLLLSDSGFYLCAWSRGGGAKATQYFGPGTRLTVL.

In this sample, this clone turned up many times. With the read ending 3 residues before the CDR3 end, the germline J gene is used to fill in that end. This chain links TRBV20-1 with TRBJ2-1; D may be TRBD1 (5 bases). This CDR3 comprises 19 residues. V dropped 3 bases and J dropped 0 bases, with 24 bases sitting between them. CDR1 is DFQATT and CDR2 is SNEGSKA in the germline V gene (reference sequence). The CDR3 sequence is CSASTKIGWGYSSYNEQFF. CDR3 DNA, as far as it was read: TGCAGTGCTAGCACAAAGATAGGGTGGGGCTATAGCTCCTACAATGAG.

Many counts were recorded for this clone. The missing CDR3 end, 3 residues past where the read stops, is filled in from the germline J gene. The V gene is TRBV20-1, the J gene TRBJ1-5, with D perhaps matching TRBD1 (6 bases). CDR1 is DFQATT, CDR2 SNEGSKA, per germline (reference sequence). Trimming shortened V by 3 bases and J by 1 base, and 16 bases separated the two germline ends. The CDR3 runs 16 residues. CDR3 loop: CSARGAGGRSNQPQHF. The CDR3 bases that were read are TGCAGTGCTAGGGGGGCTGGGGGCAGGAGCAATCAGCCC.

This clone was observed at least ten times. At one of its ends the junction is not consistent with the germline gene, which may arise from a read error. The CDR3 end is not reached by the read, which stops 3 residues before it; the germline J gene fills it in. The rearrangement joins TRBV4-2 to TRBJ2-7, with D unresolved. Germline V lookup: CDR1 LGHNA, CDR2 YNFKEQ. The CDR3 runs to 17 residues. The CDR3 loop reads CASSQERRILPTYEQYF. CDR3 bases read: TGCGCCAGCAGCCAAGAGAGGCGGATCTTACCCACGTACGAG.

Many counts were recorded for this clone. The read terminates 3 residues ahead of where the CDR3 ends, so the germline J gene completes it. The chain combines TRBV20-1 with TRBJ2-1, with TRBD2 identical over 7 bases. Germline CDR1 reads DFQATT; CDR2 reads SNEGSKA (reference sequence). V lost 1 base and J lost 8; bases outside the gene matches: 11. This CDR3 is 15 amino acids long. The chain's CDR3 is CSARGRGRARDEQFF. The CDR3 DNA, read in part, is TGCAGTGCTAGAGGGAGAGGGAGGGCCAGGGATGAG.

The table lists this clone with many counts. The DNA ends 3 residues before the CDR3 does, and the rest of the CDR3 is filled in from the germline J gene. The chain links TRBV15 to TRBJ2-3; 8 positions match TRBD2. The CDR3 totals 18 residues. Trimming took 1 base from V and 2 from J; bases not matched to a gene: 11. From germline, CDR1 is LNHNV and CDR2 YYDKDF (reference sequence). The CDR3 sequence: CATSRGSSGYADTDTQYF. CDR3 DNA (partial): TGTGCCACCAGCAGAGGTTCTAGCGGGTACGCAGACACAGATACG. Variable domain in full (rest from reference TRBV15 and TRBJ2-3): DAMVIQNPRYQVTQFGKPVTLSCSQTLNHNVMYWYQQKSSQAPKLLFHYYDKDFNNEADTPDNFQSRRPNTSFCFLDIRSPGLGDTAMYLCATSRGSSGYADTDTQYFGPGTRLTVL.

Many counts were recorded for this clone. The read ends 3 residues before the CDR3 terminus; that terminus is restored from the germline J gene. V usage is TRBV2 and J usage is TRBJ2-2, with D possibly being TRBD1 (7 bases). V was shortened by 4 bases and J by 4 bases, with 10 bases between the two germline ends. Germline assignment: CDR1 SNHLY and CDR2 FYNNEI. This CDR3 is built from 14 residues. CDR3 bases read: TGTGCCAGCAGTGGGCAGGGGGGCACCGGGGAG. It yields the protein CASSGQGGTGE. The whole CDR3 protein is CASSGQGGTGELFF.

The sample holds many counts of this clone. The read ends 3 residues early relative to the CDR3; the germline J gene fills the gap. The chain combines TRBV7-2 with TRBJ2-3; D gene ambiguous. The CDR3 loop spans 11 amino acids. The V gene lost 3 bases and the J gene lost 4 bases, with 2 bases spanning the gap. Germline V gene data show CDR1 as SGHTA and CDR2 as FQGNSA. CDR3 loop: CASSFADTQYF. CDR3 DNA, as far as it was read: TGTGCCAGCAGCTTCGCAGATACG.

This clone has ten or more counts. The CDR3 loop is CASSSPGLAGIYEQYF. CDR3 bases read: TGTGCCAGCAGTTCCCCGGGACTAGCGGGGATCTACGAG. The chain has TRBV6-2 or TRBV6-3 and TRBJ2-7; 13 bases map to TRBD2. The read stops 3 residues short of the end of the CDR3; the missing end is completed from the germline J gene. V gave up 4 bases and J gave up 3 bases; unmatched junction bases: 6. The CDR3 extends over 16 amino acids. In germline, CDR1 is MNHEY, CDR2 SVGEGT.

This clone has a count of ten or more. The CDR3 bases that were read are TGTGCCAGCAGGCGGGACACTTTGAACACTGAA. This translates into CASRRDTLNTE. The full-length CDR3 reads as CASRRDTLNTEAFF. The chain carries TRBV2 and TRBJ1-1; a possible D gene is TRBD1 (6 bases). The CDR3 end falls 3 residues outside the read, so it is completed with the germline J gene. The ends were cut back, 6 bases at V and 0 bases at J, with 11 bases in the middle. Germline V gives CDR1 SNHLY, CDR2 FYNNEI. This CDR3 contains 14 residues.

In its sample, this clone was seen many times. The read terminates 3 residues before the CDR3 end, so the remaining end is supplied by the germline J gene. The V and J genes are TRBV29-1 and TRBJ2-3; tentative D call: TRBD2 (7 bases). V shed 5 bases and J shed 4 bases, with 16 bases lying between them. The CDR3 length is 14 residues. The V gene's germline CDR1 is SQVTM and CDR2 ANQGSEA. CDR3 protein: CSVKGGRVADTQYF. CDR3 bases read: TGCAGCGTTAAGGGGGGGCGGGTTGCAGATACG.